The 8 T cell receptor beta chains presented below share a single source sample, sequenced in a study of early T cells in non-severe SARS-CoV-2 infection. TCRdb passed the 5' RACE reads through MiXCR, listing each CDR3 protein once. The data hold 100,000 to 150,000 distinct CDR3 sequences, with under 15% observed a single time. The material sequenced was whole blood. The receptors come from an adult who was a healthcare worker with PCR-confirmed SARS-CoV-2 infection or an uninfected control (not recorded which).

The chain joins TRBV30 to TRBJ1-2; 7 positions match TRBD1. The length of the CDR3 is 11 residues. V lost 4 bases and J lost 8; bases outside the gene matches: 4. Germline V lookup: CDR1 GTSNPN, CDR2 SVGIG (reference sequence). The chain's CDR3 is CAWKQGKGYTF. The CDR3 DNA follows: TGTGCCTGGAAACAGGGGAAGGGCTACACCTTC.

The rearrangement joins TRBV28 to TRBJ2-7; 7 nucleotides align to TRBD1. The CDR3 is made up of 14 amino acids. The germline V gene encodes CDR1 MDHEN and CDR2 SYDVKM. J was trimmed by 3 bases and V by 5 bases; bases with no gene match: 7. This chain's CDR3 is CASSPAGTDYEQYF. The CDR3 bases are TGTGCCAGCAGTCCTGCCGGGACAGACTACGAGCAGTACTTC.

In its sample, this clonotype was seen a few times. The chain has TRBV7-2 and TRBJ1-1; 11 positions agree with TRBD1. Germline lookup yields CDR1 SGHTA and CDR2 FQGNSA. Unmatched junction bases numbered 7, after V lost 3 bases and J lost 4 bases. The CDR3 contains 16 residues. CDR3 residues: CASSFPGTGGGTEAFF. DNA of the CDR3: TGTGCCAGCAGCTTCCCCGGGACAGGGGGAGGCACTGAAGCTTTCTTT.

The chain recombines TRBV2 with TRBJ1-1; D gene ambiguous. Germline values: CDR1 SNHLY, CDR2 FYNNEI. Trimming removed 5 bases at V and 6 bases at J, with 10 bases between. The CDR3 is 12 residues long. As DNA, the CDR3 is TGTGCCAGCAGTCGTACTCAAGCTGAAGCTTTCTTT. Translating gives CASSRTQAEAFF.

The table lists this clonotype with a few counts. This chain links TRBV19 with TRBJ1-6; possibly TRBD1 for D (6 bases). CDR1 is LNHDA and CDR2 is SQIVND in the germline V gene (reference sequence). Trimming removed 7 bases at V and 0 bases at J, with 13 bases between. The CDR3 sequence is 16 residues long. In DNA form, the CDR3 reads TGTGCCAGTACGATCCAGGGGAACTCCTATAATTCACCCCTCCACTTT. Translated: CASTIQGNSYNSPLHF.

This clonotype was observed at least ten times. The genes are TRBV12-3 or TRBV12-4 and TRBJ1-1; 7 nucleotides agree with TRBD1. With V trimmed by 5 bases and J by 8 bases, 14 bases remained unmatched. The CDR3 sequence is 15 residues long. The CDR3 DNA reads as TGTGCCAGCAGTCCTCGGACAGGTCCGGGCGGGGAAGCTTTCTTT. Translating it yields CASSPRTGPGGEAFF.

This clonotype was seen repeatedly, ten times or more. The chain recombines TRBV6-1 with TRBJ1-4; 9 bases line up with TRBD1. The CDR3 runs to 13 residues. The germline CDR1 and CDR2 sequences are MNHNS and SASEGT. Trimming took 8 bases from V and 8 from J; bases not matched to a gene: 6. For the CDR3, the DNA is TGTGCCAGCGAGGACAGGGGAGGCGAAAAACTGTTTTTT. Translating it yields CASEDRGGEKLFF.

DNA of the CDR3: TGCAGTGCTAGAGATACGTTCGGAGTACAAGAGACCCAGTACTTC. It is translated as CSARDTFGVQETQYF. V is TRBV20-1 and J is TRBJ2-5, with D unclear. Germline CDR1 is DFQATT and CDR2 is SNEGSKA (reference sequence). The CDR3 spans 15 residues. Trimming took off 0 bases at V and 2 bases at J, with 13 bases between the two ends.